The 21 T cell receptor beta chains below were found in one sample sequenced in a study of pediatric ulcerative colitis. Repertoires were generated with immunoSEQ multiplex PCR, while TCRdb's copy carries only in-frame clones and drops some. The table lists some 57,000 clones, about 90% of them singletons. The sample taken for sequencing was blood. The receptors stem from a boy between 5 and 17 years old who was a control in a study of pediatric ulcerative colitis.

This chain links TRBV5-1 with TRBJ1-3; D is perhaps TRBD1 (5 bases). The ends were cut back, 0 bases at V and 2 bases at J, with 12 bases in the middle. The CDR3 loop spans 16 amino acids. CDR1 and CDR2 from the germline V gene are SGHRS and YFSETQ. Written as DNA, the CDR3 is TGCGCCAGCAGCTTGGCGGGGTCCAGGGCTGGAAACACCATATATTTT. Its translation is CASSLAGSRAGNTIYF. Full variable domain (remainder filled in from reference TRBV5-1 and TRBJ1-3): KAGVTQTPRYLIKTRGQQVTLSCSPISGHRSVSWYQQTPGQGLQFLFEYFSETQRNKGNFPGRFSGRQFSNSRSEMNVSTLELGDSALYLCASSLAGSRAGNTIYFGEGSWLTVV.

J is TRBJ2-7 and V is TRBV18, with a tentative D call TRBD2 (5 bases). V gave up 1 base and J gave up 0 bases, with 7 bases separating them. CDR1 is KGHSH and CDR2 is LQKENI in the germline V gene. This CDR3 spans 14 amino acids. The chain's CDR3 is CASSPLGSSYEQYF. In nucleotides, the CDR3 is TGTGCCAGCTCACCACTGGGGAGCTCCTACGAGCAGTACTTC.

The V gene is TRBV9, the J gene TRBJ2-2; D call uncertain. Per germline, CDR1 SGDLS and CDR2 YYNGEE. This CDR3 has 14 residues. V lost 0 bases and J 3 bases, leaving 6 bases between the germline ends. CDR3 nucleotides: TGTGCCAGCAGCGTAGAGTGGGACACCGGGGAGCTGTTTTTT. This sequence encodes CASSVEWDTGELFF. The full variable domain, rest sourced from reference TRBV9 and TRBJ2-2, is DSGVTQTPKHLITATGQRVTLRCSPRSGDLSVYWYQQSLDQGLQFLIQYYNGEERAKGNILERFSAQQFPDLHSELNLSSLELGDSALYFCASSVEWDTGELFFGEGSRLTVL.

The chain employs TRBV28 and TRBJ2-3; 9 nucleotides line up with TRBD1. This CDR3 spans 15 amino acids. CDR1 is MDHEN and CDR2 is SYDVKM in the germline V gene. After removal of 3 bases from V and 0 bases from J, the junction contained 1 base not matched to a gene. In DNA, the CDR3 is TGTGCCAGCAGTTTGGGACAGGGTAGCACAGATACGCAGTATTTT. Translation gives CASSLGQGSTDTQYF. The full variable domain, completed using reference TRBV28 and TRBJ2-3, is DVKVTQSSRYLVKRTGEKVFLECVQDMDHENMFWYRQDPGLGLRLIYFSYDVKMKEKGDIPEGYSVSREKKERFSLILESASTNQTSMYLCASSLGQGSTDTQYFGPGTRLTVL.

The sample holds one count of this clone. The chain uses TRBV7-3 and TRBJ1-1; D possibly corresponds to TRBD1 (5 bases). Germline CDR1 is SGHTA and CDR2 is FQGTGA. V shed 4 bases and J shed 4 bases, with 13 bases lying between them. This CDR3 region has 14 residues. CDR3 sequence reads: CASSSTGVGTEAFF. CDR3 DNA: TGTGCCAGCAGCTCTACGGGGGTAGGCACTGAAGCTTTCTTT.

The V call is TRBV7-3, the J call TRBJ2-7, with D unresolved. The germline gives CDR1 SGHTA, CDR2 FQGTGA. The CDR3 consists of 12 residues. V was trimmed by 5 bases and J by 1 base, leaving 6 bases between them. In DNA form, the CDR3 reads TGTGCCAGCAGCCCGAATTCCTACGAGCAGTACTTC. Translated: CASSPNSYEQYF.

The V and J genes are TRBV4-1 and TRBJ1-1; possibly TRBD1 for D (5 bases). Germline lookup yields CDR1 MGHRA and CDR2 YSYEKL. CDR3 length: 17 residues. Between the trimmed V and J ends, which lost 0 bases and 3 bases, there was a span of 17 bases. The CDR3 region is CASSQEQWTMGDTEAFF. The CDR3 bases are TGCGCCAGCAGCCAAGAACAGTGGACAATGGGGGACACTGAAGCTTTCTTT.

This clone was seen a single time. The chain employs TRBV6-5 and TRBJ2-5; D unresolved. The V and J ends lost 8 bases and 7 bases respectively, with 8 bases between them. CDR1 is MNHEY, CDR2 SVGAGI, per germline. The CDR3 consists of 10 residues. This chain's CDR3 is CASGLVTQYF. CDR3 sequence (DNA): TGTGCCAGCGGTCTGGTGACCCAGTACTTC.

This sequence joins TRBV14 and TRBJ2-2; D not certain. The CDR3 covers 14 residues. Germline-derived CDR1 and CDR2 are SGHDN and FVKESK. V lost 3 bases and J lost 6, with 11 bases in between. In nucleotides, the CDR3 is TGTGCCAGCAGCCACGGTTGGGGTTCCGGGGAGCTGTTTTTT. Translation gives CASSHGWGSGELFF.

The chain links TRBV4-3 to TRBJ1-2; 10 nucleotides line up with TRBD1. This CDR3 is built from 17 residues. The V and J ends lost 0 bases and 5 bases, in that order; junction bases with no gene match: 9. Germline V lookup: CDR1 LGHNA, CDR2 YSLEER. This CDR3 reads CASSQDQRTGGMYGYTF. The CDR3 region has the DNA TGCGCCAGCAGCCAAGATCAAAGGACAGGGGGGATGTATGGCTACACCTTC.

Here the CDR3 reads CAIRRELASPQHF. CDR3 nucleotides: TGTGCCATTAGACGAGAACTGGCTTCTCCCCAGCATTTT. The chain joins TRBV10-3 to TRBJ1-5; D remains unclear. Germline CDR1 and CDR2: ENHRY and SYGVKD. This CDR3 region has 13 residues. V was pared by 9 bases and J by 10 bases, with 19 bases between.

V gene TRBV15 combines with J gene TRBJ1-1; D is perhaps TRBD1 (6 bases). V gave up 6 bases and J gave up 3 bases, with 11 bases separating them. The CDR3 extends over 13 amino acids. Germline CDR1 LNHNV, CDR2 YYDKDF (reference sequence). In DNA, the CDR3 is TGTGCCACCAGTTTCAGGGGCGACACTGAAGCTTTCTTT. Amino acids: CATSFRGDTEAFF.

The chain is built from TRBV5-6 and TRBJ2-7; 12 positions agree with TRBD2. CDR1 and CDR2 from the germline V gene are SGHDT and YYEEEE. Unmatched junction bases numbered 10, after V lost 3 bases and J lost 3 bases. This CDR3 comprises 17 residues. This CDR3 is CASSSLIRLAGDYEQYF. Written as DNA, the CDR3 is TGTGCCAGCAGCTCACTGATAAGACTAGCGGGAGACTACGAGCAGTACTTC.

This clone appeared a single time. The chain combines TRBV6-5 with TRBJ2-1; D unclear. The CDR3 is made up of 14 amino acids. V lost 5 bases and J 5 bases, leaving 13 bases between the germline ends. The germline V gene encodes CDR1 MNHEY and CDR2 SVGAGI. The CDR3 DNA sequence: TGTGCCAGCAGTACCCCGGACGGGCACAATGAGCAGTTCTTC. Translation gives CASSTPDGHNEQFF.

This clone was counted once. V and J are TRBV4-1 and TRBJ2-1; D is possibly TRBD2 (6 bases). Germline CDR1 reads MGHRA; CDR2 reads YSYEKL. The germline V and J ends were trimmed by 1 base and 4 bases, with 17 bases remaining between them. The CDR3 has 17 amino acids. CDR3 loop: CASSQASSRDWYNEQFF. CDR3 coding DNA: TGCGCCAGCAGCCAAGCTTCTTCCCGGGACTGGTACAATGAGCAGTTCTTC.

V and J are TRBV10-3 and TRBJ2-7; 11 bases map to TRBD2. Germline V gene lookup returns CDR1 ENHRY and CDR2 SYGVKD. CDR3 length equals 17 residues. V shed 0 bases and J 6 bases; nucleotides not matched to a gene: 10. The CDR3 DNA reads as TGTGCCATCAGTGAGTCTTTGGGTAGCGGGAGGGCCGGCGAGCAGTACTTC. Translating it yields CAISESLGSGRAGEQYF.

DNA of the CDR3: TGTGCCAGCAGCTGGGGAAGAGGGGATTTTCCCCAGCCCCAGCATTTT. It encodes CASSWGRGDFPQPQHF. The V and J genes are TRBV5-8 and TRBJ1-5, with D maybe TRBD1 (5 bases). The CDR3 is made up of 16 amino acids. Germline V lookup: CDR1 SGHTS, CDR2 YDEGEE. V was pared by 3 bases and J by 7 bases, with 20 bases between.

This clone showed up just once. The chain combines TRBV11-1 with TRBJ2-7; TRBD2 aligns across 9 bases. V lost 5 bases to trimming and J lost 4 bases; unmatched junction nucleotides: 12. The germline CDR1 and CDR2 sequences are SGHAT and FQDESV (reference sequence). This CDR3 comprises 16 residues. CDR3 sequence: CASSPSLLAGMYEQYF. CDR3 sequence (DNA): TGTGCCAGCAGCCCTAGTCTCCTAGCGGGAATGTACGAGCAGTACTTC.

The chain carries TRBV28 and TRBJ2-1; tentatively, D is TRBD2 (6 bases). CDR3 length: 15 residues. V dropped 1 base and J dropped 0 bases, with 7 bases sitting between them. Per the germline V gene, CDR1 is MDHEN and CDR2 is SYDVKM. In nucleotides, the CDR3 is TGTGCCAGCAGTTTATTCGGGAGCTCCTACAATGAGCAGTTCTTC. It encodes CASSLFGSSYNEQFF.

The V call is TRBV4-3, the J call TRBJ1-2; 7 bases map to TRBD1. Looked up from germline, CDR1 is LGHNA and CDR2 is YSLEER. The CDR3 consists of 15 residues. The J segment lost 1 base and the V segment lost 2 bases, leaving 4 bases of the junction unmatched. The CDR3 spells CASSQTTGDNYGYTF. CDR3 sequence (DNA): TGCGCCAGCAGCCAAACTACAGGGGATAACTATGGCTACACCTTC.

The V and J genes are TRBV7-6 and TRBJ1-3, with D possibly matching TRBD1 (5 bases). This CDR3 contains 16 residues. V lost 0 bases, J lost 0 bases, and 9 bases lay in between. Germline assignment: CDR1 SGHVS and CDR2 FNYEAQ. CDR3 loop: CASSLAGGNSGNTIYF. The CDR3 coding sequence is TGTGCCAGCAGCTTAGCGGGGGGGAACTCTGGAAACACCATATATTTT.